The rows below give T cell receptor beta chains drawn from one sample of a study of cytomegalovirus exposure and HLA in healthy donors. TCRdb's table, derived via immunoSEQ multiplex PCR, lists solely in-frame clones and lacks some. Among 130,000 or so clones, about 74% were seen once, and the ten largest hold 5.5% to 8.5%. Input material: PBMCs. The source is a middle-aged man in good health and CMV-seropositive. Each CDR3 is given with its conserved first and last residue. D genes are given only for firm matches. Where a row states a size, it is once, few, many or the class of an expanded clone; other rows omit it.

j_call: TRBJ1-1; clone_size: -; v_call: TRBV6-1; cdr3_length: 13; d_call: TRBD1; cdr3_aa: CASSLTGLAEAFF; cdr3_nt: TGTGCCAGCAGCCTGACAGGGCTTGCTGAAGCTTTCTTT
j_call: TRBJ1-2; clone_size: -; v_call: TRBV6-1; cdr3_length: 13; d_call: -; cdr3_aa: CASSSSSLYGYTF; cdr3_nt: TGTGCCAGCAGTTCCTCTTCCCTCTATGGCTACACCTTC
j_call: TRBJ1-5; clone_size: once; v_call: TRBV28; cdr3_length: 17; d_call: TRBD1; cdr3_aa: CASSILRTGVVNQPQHF; cdr3_nt: TGTGCCAGCAGCATACTTCGGACAGGGGTTGTCAATCAGCCCCAGCATTTT
j_call: TRBJ1-4; clone_size: -; v_call: TRBV6-5; cdr3_length: 15; d_call: TRBD1; cdr3_aa: CAAKDRGKSNEKLFF; cdr3_nt: TGTGCCGCCAAAGACAGGGGGAAGTCAAATGAAAAACTGTTTTTT
j_call: TRBJ1-3; clone_size: -; v_call: TRBV7-8; cdr3_length: 16; d_call: -; cdr3_aa: CASSLSWASSGNTIYF; cdr3_nt: TGTGCCAGCAGCTTAAGTTGGGCCAGCTCTGGAAACACCATATATTTT
j_call: TRBJ2-5; clone_size: few; v_call: TRBV5-1; cdr3_length: 15; d_call: -; cdr3_aa: CASSSRTGRQETQYF; cdr3_nt: TGCGCCAGCAGCTCCCGTACAGGGCGTCAAGAGACCCAGTACTTC
j_call: TRBJ2-7; clone_size: -; v_call: TRBV19; cdr3_length: 13; d_call: -; cdr3_aa: CASSITEYYEQYF; cdr3_nt: TGTGCCAGTAGTATTACAGAATACTACGAGCAGTACTTC
j_call: TRBJ1-2; clone_size: -; v_call: TRBV27; cdr3_length: 15; d_call: TRBD1; cdr3_aa: CASSPQGASGYGCTF; cdr3_nt: TGTGCCAGCAGTCCCCAGGGGGCCTCGGGCTATGGCTGCACCTTC
j_call: TRBJ2-1; clone_size: few; v_call: TRBV5-5; cdr3_length: 16; d_call: -; cdr3_aa: CASSLAGTPTYNEQFF; cdr3_nt: TGTGCCAGCAGCTTGGCAGGGACACCTACCTACAATGAGCAGTTCTTC
j_call: TRBJ1-1; clone_size: -; v_call: TRBV11-2; cdr3_length: 14; d_call: TRBD1; cdr3_aa: CASLQDRPNTEAFF; cdr3_nt: TGTGCCAGCTTACAGGACAGGCCTAACACTGAAGCTTTCTTT
j_call: TRBJ1-5; clone_size: -; v_call: TRBV18; cdr3_length: 13; d_call: -; cdr3_aa: CASSPSGDQPQHF; cdr3_nt: TGTGCCAGCTCACCTTCAGGGGATCAGCCCCAGCATTTT
j_call: TRBJ2-3; clone_size: -; v_call: TRBV7-8; cdr3_length: 12; d_call: -; cdr3_aa: CASSPTSDTQYF; cdr3_nt: TGTGCCAGCAGCCCCACTTCAGATACGCAGTATTTT
j_call: TRBJ2-7; clone_size: -; v_call: TRBV27; cdr3_length: 12; d_call: TRBD2; cdr3_aa: CASGGGSYEQYF; cdr3_nt: TGTGCCAGCGGGGGGGGATCCTACGAGCAGTACTTC
j_call: TRBJ2-7; clone_size: -; v_call: TRBV7-9; cdr3_length: 15; d_call: -; cdr3_aa: CASSNPRDNYYEQYF; cdr3_nt: TGTGCCAGCAGTAATCCCCGGGACAACTACTACGAGCAGTACTTC
j_call: TRBJ2-1; clone_size: once; v_call: TRBV16; cdr3_length: 15; d_call: -; cdr3_aa: CASSQSRAGDNEQFF; cdr3_nt: TGTGCCAGCAGCCAATCGAGGGCCGGGGACAATGAGCAGTTCTTC
j_call: TRBJ1-2; clone_size: -; v_call: TRBV5-1; cdr3_length: 13; d_call: -; cdr3_aa: CATAREVTDGYTF; cdr3_nt: TGCGCCACCGCCCGAGAGGTAACGGATGGCTACACCTTC
j_call: TRBJ2-1; clone_size: -; v_call: TRBV5-1; cdr3_length: 15; d_call: TRBD1; cdr3_aa: CASSSTGESYNEQFF; cdr3_nt: TGCGCCAGCAGCAGTACAGGGGAATCCTACAATGAGCAGTTCTTC
j_call: TRBJ2-1; clone_size: few; v_call: TRBV7-2; cdr3_length: 16; d_call: TRBD2; cdr3_aa: CASSLAVREGRSEQFF; cdr3_nt: TGTGCCAGCAGCTTAGCAGTGCGGGAGGGCCGGAGTGAGCAGTTCTTC
j_call: TRBJ1-2; clone_size: -; v_call: TRBV13; cdr3_length: 14; d_call: -; cdr3_aa: CASSPTGGEIGYTF; cdr3_nt: TGTGCCAGCAGCCCCACAGGCGGCGAAATCGGCTACACCTTC
j_call: TRBJ1-1; clone_size: -; v_call: TRBV28; cdr3_length: 15; d_call: -; cdr3_aa: CASSSSSIANTEAFF; cdr3_nt: TGTGCCAGCAGTTCCTCCTCAATAGCGAACACTGAAGCTTTCTTT
j_call: TRBJ2-1; clone_size: once; v_call: TRBV5-5; cdr3_length: 14; d_call: -; cdr3_aa: CASSQTGRNNEQFF; cdr3_nt: TGTGCCAGCAGCCAGACAGGGAGGAACAATGAGCAGTTCTTC
j_call: TRBJ1-1; clone_size: -; v_call: TRBV5-6; cdr3_length: 14; d_call: -; cdr3_aa: CASSLGGTGTEAFF; cdr3_nt: TGTGCCAGCAGCTTGGGTGGAACGGGAACTGAAGCTTTCTTT